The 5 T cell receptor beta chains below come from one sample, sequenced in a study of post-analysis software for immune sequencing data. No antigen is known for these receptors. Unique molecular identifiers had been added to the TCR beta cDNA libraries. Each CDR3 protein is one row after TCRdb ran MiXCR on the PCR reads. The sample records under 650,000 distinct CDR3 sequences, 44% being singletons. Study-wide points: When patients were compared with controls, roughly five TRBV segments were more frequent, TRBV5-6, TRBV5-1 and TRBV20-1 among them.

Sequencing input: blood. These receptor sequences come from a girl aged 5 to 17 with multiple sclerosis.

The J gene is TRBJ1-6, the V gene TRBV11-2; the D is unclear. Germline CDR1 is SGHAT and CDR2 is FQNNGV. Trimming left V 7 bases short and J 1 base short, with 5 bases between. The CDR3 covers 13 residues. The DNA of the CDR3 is TGTGCCAGCACGCGGTCCTATAATTCACCCCTCCACTTT. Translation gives CASTRSYNSPLHF.

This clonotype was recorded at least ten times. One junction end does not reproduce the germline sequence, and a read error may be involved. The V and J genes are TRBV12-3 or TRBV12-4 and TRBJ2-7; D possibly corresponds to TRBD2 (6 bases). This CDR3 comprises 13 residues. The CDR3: CASSLGLSYEQYF. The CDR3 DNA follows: TGCGCCAGCAGCTTGGGACTCTCCTACGAGCAGTACTTC.

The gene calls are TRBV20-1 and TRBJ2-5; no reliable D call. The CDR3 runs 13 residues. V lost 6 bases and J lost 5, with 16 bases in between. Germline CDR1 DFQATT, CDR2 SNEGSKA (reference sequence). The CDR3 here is CSAPDRPMETQYF. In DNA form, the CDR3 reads TGCAGTGCCCCGGACCGCCCTATGGAGACCCAGTACTTC.

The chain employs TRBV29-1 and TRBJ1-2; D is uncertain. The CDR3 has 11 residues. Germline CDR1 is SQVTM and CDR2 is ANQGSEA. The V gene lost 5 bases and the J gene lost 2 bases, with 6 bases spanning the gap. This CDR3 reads CSVRVNYGYTF. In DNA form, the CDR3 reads TGCAGCGTTCGGGTAAACTATGGCTACACCTTC.

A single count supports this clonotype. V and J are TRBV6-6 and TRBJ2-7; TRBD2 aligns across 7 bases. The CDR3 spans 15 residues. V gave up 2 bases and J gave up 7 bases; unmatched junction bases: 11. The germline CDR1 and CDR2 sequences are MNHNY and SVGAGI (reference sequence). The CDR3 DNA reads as TGTGCCAGCAGTTACCCCCTAGCGGAAGTGAATGAGCAGTACTTC. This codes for CASSYPLAEVNEQYF.